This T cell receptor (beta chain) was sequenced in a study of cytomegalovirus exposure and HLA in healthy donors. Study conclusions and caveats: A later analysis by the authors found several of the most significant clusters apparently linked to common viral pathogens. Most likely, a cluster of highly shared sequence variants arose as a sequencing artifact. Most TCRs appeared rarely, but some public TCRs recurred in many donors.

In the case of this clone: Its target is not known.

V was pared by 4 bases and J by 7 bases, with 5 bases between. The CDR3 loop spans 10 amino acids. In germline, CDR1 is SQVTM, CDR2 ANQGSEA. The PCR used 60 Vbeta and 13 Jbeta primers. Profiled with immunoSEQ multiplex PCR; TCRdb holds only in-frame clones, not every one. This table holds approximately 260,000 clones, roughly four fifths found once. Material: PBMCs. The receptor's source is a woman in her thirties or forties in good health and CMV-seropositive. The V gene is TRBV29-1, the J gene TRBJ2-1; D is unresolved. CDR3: CSVGPNEQFF. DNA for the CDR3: TGCAGCGTTGGGCCGAATGAGCAGTTCTTC.